Included here is one TCR beta chain sequence, with context. Its matching antigen is unknown. The time point here: baseline, week 1 (first vaccination visit). Treatment defined: pre-vaccination baseline after standard-of-care therapy. The data originate from a study of a mutant IDH1 vaccine in newly diagnosed glioma. Study-wide context: Previous care, which was radiotherapy, temozolomide, or both, most often involved both.

Only in-frame clones appear in the TCRdb table, and some are missing; sequencing was by immunoSEQ multiplex PCR. The sample has 15,000 or so clones, 95% to 96% seen once. V lost 3 bases and J lost 3; bases outside the gene matches: 8. The CDR3 spans 16 residues. Germline lookup yields CDR1 LNHDA and CDR2 SQIVND (reference sequence). Whole-study results and caveats: In approximately 93% of patients, immune responses induced by the vaccine occurred. Top peripheral T cell clonotype shifts appeared unrelated to pseudoprogression.

The TCR originated in a young woman with glioma. Some clones in this sample may be carry-over from other donors' samples. The specimen comprised peripheral blood mononuclear cells (PBMCs), sampled from a glioma patient treated with radiotherapy, temozolomide or both. The chain combines TRBV19 with TRBJ2-1; 7 bases line up with TRBD1. The CDR3 protein is CASSISDRVIYNEQFF. CDR3 nucleotide sequence: TGTGCCAGTAGTATCTCAGACAGGGTTATCTACAATGAGCAGTTCTTC.